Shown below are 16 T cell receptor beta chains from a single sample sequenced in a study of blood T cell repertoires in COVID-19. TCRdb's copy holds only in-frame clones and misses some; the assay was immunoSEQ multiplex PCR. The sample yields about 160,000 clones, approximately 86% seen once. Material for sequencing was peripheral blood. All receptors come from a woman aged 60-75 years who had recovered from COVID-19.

The CDR3 region is CASSFLRTGGGETQYF. In nucleotides, the CDR3 is TGTGCCAGCAGCTTTCTAAGGACTGGCGGAGGGGAGACCCAGTACTTC. J is TRBJ2-5 and V is TRBV5-5; TRBD2 might be the D (6 bases). This CDR3 comprises 16 residues. The germline V and J ends were trimmed by 2 bases and 5 bases, with 19 bases remaining between them. Germline loops: CDR1 SGHKS, CDR2 YYEKEE (reference sequence). Together with reference TRBV5-5 and TRBJ2-5, the CDR3 gives the full variable domain: DAGVTQSPTHLIKTRGQQVTLRCSPISGHKSVSWYQQVLGQGPQFIFQYYEKEERGRGNFPDRFSARQFPNYSSELNVNALLLGDSALYLCASSFLRTGGGETQYFGPGTRLLVL.

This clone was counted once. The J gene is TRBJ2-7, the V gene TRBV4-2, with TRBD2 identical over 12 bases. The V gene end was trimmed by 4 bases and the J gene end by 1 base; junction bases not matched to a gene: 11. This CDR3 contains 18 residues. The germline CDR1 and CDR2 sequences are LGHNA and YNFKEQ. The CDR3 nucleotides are TGTGCCAGCAGCCGCGTGACTCGGACTAGCGGGACTTCCTACGAGCAGTACTTC. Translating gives CASSRVTRTSGTSYEQYF.

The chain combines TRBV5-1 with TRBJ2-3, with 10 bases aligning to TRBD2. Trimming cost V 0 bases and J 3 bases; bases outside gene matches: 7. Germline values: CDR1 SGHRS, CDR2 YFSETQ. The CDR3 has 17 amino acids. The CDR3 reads CASSLALAGGRTDTQYF. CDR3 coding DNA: TGCGCCAGCAGCTTGGCCTTAGCGGGGGGACGGACAGATACGCAGTATTTT.

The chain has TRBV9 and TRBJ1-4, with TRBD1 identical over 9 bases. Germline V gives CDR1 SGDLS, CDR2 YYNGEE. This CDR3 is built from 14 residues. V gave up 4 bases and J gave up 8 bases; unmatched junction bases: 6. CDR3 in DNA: TGTGCCAGCAGCTTGACAGGGGGGAGCGAAAAACTGTTTTTT. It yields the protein CASSLTGGSEKLFF.

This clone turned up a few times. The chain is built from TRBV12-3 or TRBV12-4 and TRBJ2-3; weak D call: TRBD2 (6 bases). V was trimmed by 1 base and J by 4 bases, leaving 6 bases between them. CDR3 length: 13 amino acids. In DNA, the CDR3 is TGTGCCAGCAGTTTAGGGGAGGCAGATACGCAGTATTTT. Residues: CASSLGEADTQYF.

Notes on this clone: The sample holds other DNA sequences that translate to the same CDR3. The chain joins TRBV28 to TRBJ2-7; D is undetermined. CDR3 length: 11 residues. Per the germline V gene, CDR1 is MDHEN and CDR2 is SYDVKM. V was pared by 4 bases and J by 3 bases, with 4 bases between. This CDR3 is CASSSYYEQYF. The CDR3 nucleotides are TGTGCCAGCAGTTCCTACTACGAGCAGTACTTC.

The CDR3 DNA is TGTGCCAGCAGCTTAGCGGGGCGTTCCTACGAGCAGTACTTC. Protein sequence: CASSLAGRSYEQYF. V is TRBV7-8 and J is TRBJ2-7; D is possibly TRBD1 (5 bases). CDR3 length: 14 residues. Germline loops: CDR1 SGHVS, CDR2 FQNEAQ. Trimming removed 0 bases at V and 1 base at J, with 7 bases between.

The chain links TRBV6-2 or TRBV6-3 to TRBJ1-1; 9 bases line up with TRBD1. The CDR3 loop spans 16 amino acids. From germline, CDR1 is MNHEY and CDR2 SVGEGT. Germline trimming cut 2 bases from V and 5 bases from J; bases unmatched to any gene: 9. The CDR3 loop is CASSYRLGQGWTEAFF. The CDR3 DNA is TGTGCCAGCAGTTACAGACTTGGACAGGGGTGGACTGAAGCTTTCTTT.

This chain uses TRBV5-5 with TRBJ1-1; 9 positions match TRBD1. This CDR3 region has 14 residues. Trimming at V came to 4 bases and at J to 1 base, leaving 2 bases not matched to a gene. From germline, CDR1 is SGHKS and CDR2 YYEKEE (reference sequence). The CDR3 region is CASSRDRENTEAFF. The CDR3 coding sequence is TGTGCCAGCAGCCGGGACAGGGAGAACACTGAAGCTTTCTTT.

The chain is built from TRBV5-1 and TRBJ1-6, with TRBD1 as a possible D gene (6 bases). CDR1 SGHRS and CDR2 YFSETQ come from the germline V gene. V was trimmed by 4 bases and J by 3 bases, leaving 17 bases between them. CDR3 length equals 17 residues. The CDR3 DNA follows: TGCGCCAGCAGCCCTGCGGCAGGGACATTCTATAATTCACCCCTCCACTTT. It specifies CASSPAAGTFYNSPLHF.

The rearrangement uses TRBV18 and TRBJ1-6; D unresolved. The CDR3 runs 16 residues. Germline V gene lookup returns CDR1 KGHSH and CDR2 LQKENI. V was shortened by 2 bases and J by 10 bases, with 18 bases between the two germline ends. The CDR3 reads CASSPGTPRDQSPLHF. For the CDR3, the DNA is TGTGCCAGCTCACCAGGTACCCCGCGGGATCAGTCACCCCTCCACTTT.

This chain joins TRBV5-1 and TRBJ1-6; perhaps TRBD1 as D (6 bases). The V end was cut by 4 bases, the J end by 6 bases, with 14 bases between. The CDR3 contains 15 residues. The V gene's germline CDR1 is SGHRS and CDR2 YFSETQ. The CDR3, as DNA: TGCGCCAGCAGCAGGGACACCGGTTTTAATTCACCCCTCCACTTT. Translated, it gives CASSRDTGFNSPLHF.

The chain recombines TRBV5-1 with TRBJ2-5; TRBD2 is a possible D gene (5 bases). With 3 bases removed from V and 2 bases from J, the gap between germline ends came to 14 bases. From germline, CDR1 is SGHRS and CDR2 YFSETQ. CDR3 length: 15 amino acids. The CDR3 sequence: CASSSGLSPQETQYF. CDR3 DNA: TGCGCCAGCAGCTCCGGACTGTCACCGCAAGAGACCCAGTACTTC.

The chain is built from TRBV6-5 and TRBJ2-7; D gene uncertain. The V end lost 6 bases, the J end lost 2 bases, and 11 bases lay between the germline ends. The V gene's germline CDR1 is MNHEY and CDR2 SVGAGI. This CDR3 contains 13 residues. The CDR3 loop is CASSLDGTYEQYF. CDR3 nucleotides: TGTGCCAGCAGCCTAGACGGAACCTACGAGCAGTACTTC.

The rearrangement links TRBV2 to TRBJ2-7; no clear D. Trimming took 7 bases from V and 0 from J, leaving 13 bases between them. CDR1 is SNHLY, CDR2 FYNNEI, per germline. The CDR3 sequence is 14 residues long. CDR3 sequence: CASTLQPSSYEQYF. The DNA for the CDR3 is TGTGCCAGCACCCTACAGCCGAGCTCCTACGAGCAGTACTTC.

In nucleotides, the CDR3 is TGTGCCAGCTCACTGACGGGACAGCTCTACGAGCAGTACTTC. As protein: CASSLTGQLYEQYF. The chain couples TRBV18 to TRBJ2-7, with 7 positions matching TRBD1. The germline CDR1 and CDR2 sequences are KGHSH and LQKENI. Trimming cost V 4 bases and J 3 bases; bases outside gene matches: 6. CDR3 length equals 14 residues. The complete variable domain, with remaining parts taken from reference TRBV18 and TRBJ2-7, reads NAGVMQNPRHLVRRRGQEARLRCSPMKGHSHVYWYRQLPEEGLKFMVYLQKENIIDESGMPKERFSAEFPKEGPSILRIQQVVRGDSAAYFCASSLTGQLYEQYFGPGTRLTVT.